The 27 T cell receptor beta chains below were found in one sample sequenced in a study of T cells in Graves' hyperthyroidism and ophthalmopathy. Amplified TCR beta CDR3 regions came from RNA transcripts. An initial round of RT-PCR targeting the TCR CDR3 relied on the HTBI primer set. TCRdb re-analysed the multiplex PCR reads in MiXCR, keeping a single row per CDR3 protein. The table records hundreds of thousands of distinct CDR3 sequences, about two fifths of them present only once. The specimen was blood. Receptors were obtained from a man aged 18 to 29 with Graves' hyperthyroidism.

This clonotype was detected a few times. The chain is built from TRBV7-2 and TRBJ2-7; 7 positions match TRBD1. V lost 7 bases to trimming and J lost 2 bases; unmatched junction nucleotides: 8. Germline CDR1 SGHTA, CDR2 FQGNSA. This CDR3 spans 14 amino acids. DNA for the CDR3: TGTGCCAGCACCCTCCGGGACAGACCCTACGAGCAGTACTTC. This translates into CASTLRDRPYEQYF.

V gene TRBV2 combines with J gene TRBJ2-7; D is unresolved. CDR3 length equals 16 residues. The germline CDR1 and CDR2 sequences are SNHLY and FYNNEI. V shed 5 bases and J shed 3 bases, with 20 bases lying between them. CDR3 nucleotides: TGTGCCAGCAGTCCCTCCGCCGACGGGTACCGCTACGAGCAGTACTTC. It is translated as CASSPSADGYRYEQYF.

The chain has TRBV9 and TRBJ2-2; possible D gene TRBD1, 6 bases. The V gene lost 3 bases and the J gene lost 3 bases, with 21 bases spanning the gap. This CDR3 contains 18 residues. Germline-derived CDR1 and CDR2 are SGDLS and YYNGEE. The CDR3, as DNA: TGTGCCAGCAGCGCACATCCTGGGGGCCTCGGAGACACCGGGGAGCTGTTTTTT. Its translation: CASSAHPGGLGDTGELFF.

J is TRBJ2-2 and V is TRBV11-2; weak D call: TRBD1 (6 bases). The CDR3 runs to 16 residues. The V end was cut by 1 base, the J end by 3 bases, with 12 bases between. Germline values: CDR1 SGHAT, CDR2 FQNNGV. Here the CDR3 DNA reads TGTGCCAGCAGCTTAGTTGCAGGGGCAGACACCGGGGAGCTGTTTTTT. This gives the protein CASSLVAGADTGELFF.

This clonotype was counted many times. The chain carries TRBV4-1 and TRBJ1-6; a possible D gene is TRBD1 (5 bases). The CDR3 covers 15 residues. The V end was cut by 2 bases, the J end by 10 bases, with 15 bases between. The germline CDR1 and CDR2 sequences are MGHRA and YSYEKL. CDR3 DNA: TGCGCCAGCAGCCAACTACGGGACTCCGGGTCACCCCTCCACTTT. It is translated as CASSQLRDSGSPLHF.

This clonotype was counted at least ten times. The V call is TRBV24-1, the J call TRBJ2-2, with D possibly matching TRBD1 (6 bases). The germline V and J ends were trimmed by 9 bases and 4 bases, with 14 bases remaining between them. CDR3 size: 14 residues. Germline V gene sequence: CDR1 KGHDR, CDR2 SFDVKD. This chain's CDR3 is CATGAGAGTGELFF. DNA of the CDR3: TGTGCCACCGGTGCAGGGGCTGGCACCGGGGAGCTGTTTTTT.

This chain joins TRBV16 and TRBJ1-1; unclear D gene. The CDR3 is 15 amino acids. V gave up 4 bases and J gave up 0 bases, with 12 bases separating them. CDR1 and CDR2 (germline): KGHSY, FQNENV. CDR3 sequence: CASSPLRLLNTEAFF. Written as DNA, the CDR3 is TGTGCCAGCAGCCCCTTAAGGCTTCTGAACACTGAAGCTTTCTTT.

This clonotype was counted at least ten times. CDR3 sequence: CASSEALHGRPNTEAFF. The CDR3 DNA follows: TGTGCCAGCAGTGAAGCGCTTCATGGGCGGCCGAACACTGAAGCTTTCTTT. This chain connects TRBV2 to TRBJ1-1; D gene ambiguous. Germline-derived CDR1 and CDR2 are SNHLY and FYNNEI. Trimming shortened V by 0 bases and J by 1 base, and 15 bases separated the two germline ends. The CDR3 is made up of 17 amino acids.

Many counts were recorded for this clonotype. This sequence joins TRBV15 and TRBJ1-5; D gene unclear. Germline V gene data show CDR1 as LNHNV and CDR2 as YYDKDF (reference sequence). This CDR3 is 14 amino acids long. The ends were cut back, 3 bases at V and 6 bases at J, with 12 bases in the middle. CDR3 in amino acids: CATSRGSGRQPQHF. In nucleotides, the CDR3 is TGTGCCACCAGCAGGGGGTCGGGCCGTCAGCCCCAGCATTTT.

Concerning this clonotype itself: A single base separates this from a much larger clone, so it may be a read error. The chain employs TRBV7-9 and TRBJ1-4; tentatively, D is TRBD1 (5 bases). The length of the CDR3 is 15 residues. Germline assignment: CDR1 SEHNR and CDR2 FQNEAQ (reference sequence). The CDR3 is CAGSSTGTTNEKLFF. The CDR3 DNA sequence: TGTGCCGGCAGCTCCACAGGCACAACTAATGAAAAACTGTTTTTT.

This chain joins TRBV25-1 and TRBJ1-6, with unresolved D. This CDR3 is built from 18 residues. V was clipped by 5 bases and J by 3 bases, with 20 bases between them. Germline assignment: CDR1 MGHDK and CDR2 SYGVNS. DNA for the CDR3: TGTGCCAGCAGTTACGCGAGGTCAGGAACCGTCTATAATTCACCCCTCCACTTT. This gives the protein CASSYARSGTVYNSPLHF. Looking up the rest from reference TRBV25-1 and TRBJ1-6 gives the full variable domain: EADIYQTPRYLVIGTGKKITLECSQTMGHDKMYWYQQDPGMELHLIHYSYGVNSTEKGDLSSESTVSRIRTEHFPLTLESARPSHTSQYLCASSYARSGTVYNSPLHFGNGTRLTVT.

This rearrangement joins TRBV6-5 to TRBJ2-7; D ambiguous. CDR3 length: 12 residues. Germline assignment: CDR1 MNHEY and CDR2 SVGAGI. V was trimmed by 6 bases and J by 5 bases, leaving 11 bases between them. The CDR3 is CASSPFWNEQYF. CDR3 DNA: TGTGCCAGCAGCCCCTTCTGGAACGAGCAGTACTTC.

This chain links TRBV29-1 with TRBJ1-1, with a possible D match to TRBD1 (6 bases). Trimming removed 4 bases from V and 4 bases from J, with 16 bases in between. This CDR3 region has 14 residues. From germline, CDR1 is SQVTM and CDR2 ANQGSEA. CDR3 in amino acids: CSVGRDIWGTEAFF. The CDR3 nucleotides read TGCAGCGTTGGGAGGGACATTTGGGGCACTGAAGCTTTCTTT.

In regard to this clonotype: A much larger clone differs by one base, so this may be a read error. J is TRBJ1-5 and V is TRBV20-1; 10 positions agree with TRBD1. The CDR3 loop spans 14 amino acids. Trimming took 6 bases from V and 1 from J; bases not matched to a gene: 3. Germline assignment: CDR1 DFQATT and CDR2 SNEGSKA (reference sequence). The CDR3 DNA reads TGCAGTGCCGAGGGACAGGGGAGCAATCAGCCCCAGCATTTT. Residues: CSAEGQGSNQPQHF.

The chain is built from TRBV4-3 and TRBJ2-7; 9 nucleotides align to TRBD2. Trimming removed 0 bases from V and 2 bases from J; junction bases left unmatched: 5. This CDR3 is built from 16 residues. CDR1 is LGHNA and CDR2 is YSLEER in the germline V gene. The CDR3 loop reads CASSQDPSGNTYEQYF. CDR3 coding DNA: TGCGCCAGCAGCCAAGATCCTAGCGGGAACACCTACGAGCAGTACTTC.

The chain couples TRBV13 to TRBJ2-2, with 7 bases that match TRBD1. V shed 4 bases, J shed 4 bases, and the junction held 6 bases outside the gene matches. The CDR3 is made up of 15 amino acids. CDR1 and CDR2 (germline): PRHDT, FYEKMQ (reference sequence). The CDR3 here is CASSSTGEGTGELFF. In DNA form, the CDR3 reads TGTGCCAGCAGCTCTACAGGGGAAGGCACCGGGGAGCTGTTTTTT.

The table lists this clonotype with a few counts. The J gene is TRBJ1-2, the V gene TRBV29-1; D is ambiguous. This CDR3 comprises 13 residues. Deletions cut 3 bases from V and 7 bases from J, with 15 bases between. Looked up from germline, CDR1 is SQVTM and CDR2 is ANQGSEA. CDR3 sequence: CSVEAPGRGGYTF. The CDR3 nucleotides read TGCAGCGTTGAGGCCCCAGGCCGGGGTGGCTACACCTTC. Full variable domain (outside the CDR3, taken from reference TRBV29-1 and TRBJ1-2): SAVISQKPSRDICQRGTSLTIQCQVDSQVTMMFWYRQQPGQSLTLIATANQGSEATYESGFVIDKFPISRPNLTFSTLTVSNMSPEDSSIYLCSVEAPGRGGYTFGSGTRLTVV.

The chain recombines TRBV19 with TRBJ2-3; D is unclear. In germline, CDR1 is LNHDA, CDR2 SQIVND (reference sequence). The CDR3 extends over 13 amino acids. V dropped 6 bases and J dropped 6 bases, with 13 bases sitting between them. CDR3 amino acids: CASRGSEVDTQYF. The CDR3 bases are TGTGCCAGTAGGGGCAGTGAAGTTGATACGCAGTATTTT.

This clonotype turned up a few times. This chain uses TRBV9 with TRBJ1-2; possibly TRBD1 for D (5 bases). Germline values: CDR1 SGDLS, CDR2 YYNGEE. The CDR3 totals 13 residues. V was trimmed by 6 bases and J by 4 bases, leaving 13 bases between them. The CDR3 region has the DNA TGTGCCAGCACGCGGGACGGAACCTATGGCTACACCTTC. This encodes CASTRDGTYGYTF.

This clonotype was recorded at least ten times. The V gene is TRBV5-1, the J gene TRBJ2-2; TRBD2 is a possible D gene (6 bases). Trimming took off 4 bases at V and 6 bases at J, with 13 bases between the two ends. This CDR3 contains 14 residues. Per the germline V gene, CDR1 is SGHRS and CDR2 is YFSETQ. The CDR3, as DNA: TGCGCCAGCAGCGGGATAGCGGTTCCCGGGGAGCTGTTTTTT. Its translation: CASSGIAVPGELFF. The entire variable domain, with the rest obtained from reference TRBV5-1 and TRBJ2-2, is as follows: KAGVTQTPRYLIKTRGQQVTLSCSPISGHRSVSWYQQTPGQGLQFLFEYFSETQRNKGNFPGRFSGRQFSNSRSEMNVSTLELGDSALYLCASSGIAVPGELFFGEGSRLTVL.

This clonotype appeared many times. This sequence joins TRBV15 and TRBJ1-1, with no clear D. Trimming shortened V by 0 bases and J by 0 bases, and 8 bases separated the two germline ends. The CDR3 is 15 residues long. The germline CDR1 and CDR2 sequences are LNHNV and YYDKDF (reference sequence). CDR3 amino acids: CATSREMGLNTEAFF. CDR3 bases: TGTGCCACCAGCAGAGAGATGGGGTTGAACACTGAAGCTTTCTTT.

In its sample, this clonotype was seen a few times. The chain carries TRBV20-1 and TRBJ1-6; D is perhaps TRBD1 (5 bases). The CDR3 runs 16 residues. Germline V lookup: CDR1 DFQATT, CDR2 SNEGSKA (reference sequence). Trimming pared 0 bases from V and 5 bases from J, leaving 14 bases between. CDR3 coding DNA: TGCAGTGCTAGAGATGCTCTCGGGGGTAATAATTCACCCCTCCACTTT. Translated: CSARDALGGNNSPLHF.

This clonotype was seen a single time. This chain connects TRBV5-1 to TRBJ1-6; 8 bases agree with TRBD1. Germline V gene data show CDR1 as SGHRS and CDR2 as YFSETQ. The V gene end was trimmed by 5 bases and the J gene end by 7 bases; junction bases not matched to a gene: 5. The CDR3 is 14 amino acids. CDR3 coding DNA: TGCGCCAGCAGATCAGGGGGCCAGAATTCACCCCTCCACTTT. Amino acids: CASRSGGQNSPLHF. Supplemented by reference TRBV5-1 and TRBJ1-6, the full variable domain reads KAGVTQTPRYLIKTRGQQVTLSCSPISGHRSVSWYQQTPGQGLQFLFEYFSETQRNKGNFPGRFSGRQFSNSRSEMNVSTLELGDSALYLCASRSGGQNSPLHFGNGTRLTVT.

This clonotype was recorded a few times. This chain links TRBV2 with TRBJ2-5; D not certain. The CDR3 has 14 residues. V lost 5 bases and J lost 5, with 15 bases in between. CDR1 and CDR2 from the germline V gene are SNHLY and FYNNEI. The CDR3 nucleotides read TGTGCCAGCAGTTATGACCCACCGTGGGAGACCCAGTACTTC. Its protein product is CASSYDPPWETQYF.

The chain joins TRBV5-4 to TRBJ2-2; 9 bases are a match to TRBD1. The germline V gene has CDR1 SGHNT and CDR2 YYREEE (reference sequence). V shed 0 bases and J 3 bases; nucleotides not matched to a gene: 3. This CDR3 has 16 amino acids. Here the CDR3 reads CASSLAGQGYTGELFF. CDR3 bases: TGTGCCAGCAGCTTGGCCGGACAGGGGTACACCGGGGAGCTGTTTTTT.

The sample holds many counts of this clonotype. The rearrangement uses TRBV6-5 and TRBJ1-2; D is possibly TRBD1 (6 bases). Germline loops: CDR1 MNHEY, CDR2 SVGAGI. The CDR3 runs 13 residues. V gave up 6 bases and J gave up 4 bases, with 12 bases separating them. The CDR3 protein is CASSRGQFYGYTF. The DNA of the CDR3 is TGTGCCAGCAGCCGCGGACAGTTCTATGGCTACACCTTC.

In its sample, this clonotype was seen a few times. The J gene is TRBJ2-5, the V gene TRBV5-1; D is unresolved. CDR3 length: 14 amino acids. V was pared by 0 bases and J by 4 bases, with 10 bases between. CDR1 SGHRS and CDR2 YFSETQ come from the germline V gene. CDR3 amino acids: CASSLARARETQYF. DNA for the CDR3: TGCGCCAGCAGCTTGGCAAGGGCGAGAGAGACCCAGTACTTC.